This T cell receptor beta chain was sequenced for a study of blood T cell repertoires in COVID-19. As for the study in general: COVID-19 samples, acute and convalescent, were from the United States, Italy and Spain. Sources were T cells, B-cell-depleted T cells, or PBMCs; the material itself was cDNA or gDNA.

How the authors handled the data: It was from reference gene primer amplification that nucleated cell counts were estimated. Produced via immunoSEQ multiplex PCR; TCRdb's table is partial and in-frame only. The V and J calls and the clone size are those of that table, but D and trimming were determined from the DNA. The sample contains around 63,000 clones, 81% of which appear only once. The clonotype was recovered from a woman of 80 years or more with active or convalescent COVID-19. The sample taken for sequencing was peripheral blood.

The CDR3 here is CASSFQGYMSSYNSPLHF. CDR3 DNA: TGTGCCAGCAGTTTTCAGGGTTACATGAGCTCCTATAATTCACCCCTCCACTTT. The chain employs TRBV28 and TRBJ1-6; maybe TRBD1 (5 bases). The CDR3 totals 18 residues. Germline values: CDR1 MDHEN, CDR2 SYDVKM. V lost 3 bases to trimming and J lost 0 bases, with 15 bases between them.